This TCR beta chain was identified in a study of T-cell memory formation after mild COVID-19. Study as a whole: TCR clusters mostly belonged to single donors. Regarding the study as a whole: Clones that contracted from day 15 to 85 had balanced CD4/CD8; later expanders were CD4+ biased.

The TCR alpha and TCR beta cDNA libraries, bearing sample barcodes and UMIs, were generated by 5'RACE using constant-segment primers. A single record per CDR3 protein comes from TCRdb applying MiXCR to the 5' RACE reads. The table has about 400,000 distinct CDR3 sequences, more than 15% seen once. In regard to this clonotype: The antigen remains undetermined.

Trimming removed 0 bases from V and 6 bases from J; junction bases left unmatched: 12. The CDR3 length is 16 residues. Germline-derived CDR1 and CDR2 are DFQATT and SNEGSKA (reference sequence). This rearrangement joins TRBV20-1 to TRBJ2-3; 7 bases are a match to TRBD2. The sequence derives from a man between 18 and 35 years old who had mild COVID-19 (a few samples of this study predate the infection). Cell type and time point are not known. Input material: PBMCs or a T cell subset sorted from them (not recorded which). DNA for the CDR3: TGCAGTGCTAGAGACCTTAGCGGGTCCAGGCTGGATACGCAGTATTTT. Encoded protein: CSARDLSGSRLDTQYF.